This T cell receptor (beta chain) stems from a study of OX40 agonist ivuxolimab in advanced cancers. The V and J ends lost 3 bases and 1 base, in that order; junction bases with no gene match: 0. The CDR3 totals 15 residues. Germline V lookup: CDR1 SGHTA, CDR2 FQGNSA. Profiled with immunoSEQ multiplex PCR; TCRdb holds only in-frame clones, not every one. The data hold tens of thousands of clones, with 80% to 95% observed a single time. The TCR sequence derives from an adult with an advanced solid tumor such as melanoma, head and neck, liver or kidney cancer. Sequenced here: CD4+ or CD8+ T cells sorted from blood, sampled in a trial of the OX40 agonist ivuxolimab. V and J are TRBV7-2 and TRBJ2-5; 12 bases fit TRBD2. In nucleotides, the CDR3 is TGTGCCAGCAGCTTGGGACTAGCGGGCCAAGAGACCCAGTACTTC. Its protein is CASSLGLAGQETQYF.